The present entry profiles one TCR beta chain with its context. What it binds is unknown. Per the germline V gene, CDR1 is MDHEN and CDR2 is SYDVKM. The V and J ends lost 0 bases and 1 base, in that order; junction bases with no gene match: 20. The CDR3 runs 21 residues. Repertoires were generated with immunoSEQ multiplex PCR, while TCRdb's copy carries only in-frame clones and drops some. The sample carries approximately 98,000 clones, about 86% recorded once. This sample stems from a study of T cell responses to AZD1222 COVID-19 vaccine. Points from the study as a whole: Only 5 or 6 people who got AZD1222 tested seropositive at baseline. A mostly white British donor set with more females was recruited, and clonal diversity was possibly underestimated.

The sequence was obtained from an adult in good health. The chain couples TRBV28 to TRBJ1-2, with TRBD1 matching 7 bases. Sequences were derived from peripheral blood, sampled on day 0 of AZD1222 vaccination. In DNA, the CDR3 is TGTGCCAGCAGTTTATGGGGTGCTGCGGGGGGTTCCGGACAGGTTAACTATGGCTACACCTTC. This gives the protein CASSLWGAAGGSGQVNYGYTF.